This T cell receptor (beta chain) was identified in a study of Ad26.COV2.S vaccination and SARS-CoV-2 variants. Overall study results and limits: Recipients of either vaccine or placebo displayed similar breadth of non-spike TCRs.

The repertoire was sequenced with immunoSEQ multiplex PCR; TCRdb's copy has only in-frame clones and lacks some. The sample holds a few hundred thousand clones, around 89% seen once. Indicated treatment: approximately 18 received Ad26.COV2.S at low or high dose, single or two shots; 5 received placebo; per-sample allocation not given. Repertoires come from day 63 after the first vaccine or placebo injection. About this clone: Its antigen is undetermined.

The ends lost 1 base at V and 0 bases at J; junction bases unmatched: 3. Germline V CDR1 and CDR2: SGHVS, FQNEAQ. This CDR3 contains 16 residues. The sequence was obtained from a person aged 18-65 years who received the Ad26.COV2.S COVID-19 vaccine or a placebo. V usage is TRBV7-8 and J usage is TRBJ2-7, with TRBD2 matching 10 bases. The sequences come from peripheral blood, collected in a trial of Ad26.COV2.S vaccine versus placebo. The CDR3 DNA follows: TGTGCCAGCAGCTTAGAGGCTAGCGGGAGCTCCTACGAGCAGTACTTC. Encoded protein: CASSLEASGSSYEQYF.